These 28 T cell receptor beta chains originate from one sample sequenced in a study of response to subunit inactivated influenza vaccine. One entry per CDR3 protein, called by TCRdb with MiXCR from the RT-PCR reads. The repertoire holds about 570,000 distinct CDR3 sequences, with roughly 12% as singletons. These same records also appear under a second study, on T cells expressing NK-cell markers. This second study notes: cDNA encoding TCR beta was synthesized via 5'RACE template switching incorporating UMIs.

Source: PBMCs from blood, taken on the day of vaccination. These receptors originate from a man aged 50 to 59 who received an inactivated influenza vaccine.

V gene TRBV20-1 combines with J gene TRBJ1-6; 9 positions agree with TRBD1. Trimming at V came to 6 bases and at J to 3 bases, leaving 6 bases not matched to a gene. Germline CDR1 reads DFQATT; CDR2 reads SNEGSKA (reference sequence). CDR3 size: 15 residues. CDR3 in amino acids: CSAVTGGNYNSPLHF. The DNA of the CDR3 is TGCAGTGCAGTGACAGGGGGAAACTATAATTCACCCCTCCACTTT.

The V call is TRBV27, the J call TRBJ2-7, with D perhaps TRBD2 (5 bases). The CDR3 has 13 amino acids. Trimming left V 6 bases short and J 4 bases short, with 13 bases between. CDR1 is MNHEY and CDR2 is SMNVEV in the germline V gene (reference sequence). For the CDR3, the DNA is TGTGCCAGCAGCCAGATCCGGGGTTACGAGCAGTACTTC. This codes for CASSQIRGYEQYF.

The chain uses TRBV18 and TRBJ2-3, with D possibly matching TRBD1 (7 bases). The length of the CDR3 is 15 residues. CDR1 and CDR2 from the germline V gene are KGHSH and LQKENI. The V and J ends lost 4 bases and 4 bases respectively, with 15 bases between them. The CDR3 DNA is TGTGCCAGCTCACTACTCCAGGGGGGAGCAGATACGCAGTATTTT. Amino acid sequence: CASSLLQGGADTQYF.

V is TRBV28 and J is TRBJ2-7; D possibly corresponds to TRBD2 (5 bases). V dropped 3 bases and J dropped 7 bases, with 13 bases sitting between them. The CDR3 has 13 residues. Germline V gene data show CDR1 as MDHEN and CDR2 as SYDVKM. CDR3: CASSLTGMLEQYF. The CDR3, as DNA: TGTGCCAGCAGTTTGACCGGGATGCTTGAGCAGTACTTC.

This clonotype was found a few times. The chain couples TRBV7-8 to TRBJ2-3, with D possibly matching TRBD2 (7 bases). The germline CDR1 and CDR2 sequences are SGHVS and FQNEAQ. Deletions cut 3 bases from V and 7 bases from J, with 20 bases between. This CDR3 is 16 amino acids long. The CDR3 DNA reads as TGTGCCAGCAGCTTGGTGGGGAGGGGGGCTGTGAATACGCAGTATTTT. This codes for CASSLVGRGAVNTQYF.

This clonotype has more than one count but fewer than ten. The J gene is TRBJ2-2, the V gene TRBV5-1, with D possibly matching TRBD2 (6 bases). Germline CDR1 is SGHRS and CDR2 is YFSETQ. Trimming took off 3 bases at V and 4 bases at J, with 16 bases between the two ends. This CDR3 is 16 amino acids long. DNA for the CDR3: TGCGCCAGCAGCTGGAATAGCGGAGCGGGCACCGGGGAGCTGTTTTTT. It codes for CASSWNSGAGTGELFF.

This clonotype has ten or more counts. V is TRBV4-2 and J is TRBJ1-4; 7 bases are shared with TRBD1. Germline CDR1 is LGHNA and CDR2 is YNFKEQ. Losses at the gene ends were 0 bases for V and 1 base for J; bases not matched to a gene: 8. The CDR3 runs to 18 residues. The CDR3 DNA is TGTGCCAGCAGCCAAGATTCCATTCGACAGGGAACTAATGAAAAACTGTTTTTT. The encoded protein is CASSQDSIRQGTNEKLFF.

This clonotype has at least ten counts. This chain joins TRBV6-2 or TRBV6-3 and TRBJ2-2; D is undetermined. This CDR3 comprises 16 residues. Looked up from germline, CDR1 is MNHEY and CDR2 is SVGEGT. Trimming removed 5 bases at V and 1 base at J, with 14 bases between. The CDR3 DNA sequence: TGTGCCAGCAGTATCCTTGGGCAGGAGAACACCGGGGAGCTGTTTTTT. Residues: CASSILGQENTGELFF.

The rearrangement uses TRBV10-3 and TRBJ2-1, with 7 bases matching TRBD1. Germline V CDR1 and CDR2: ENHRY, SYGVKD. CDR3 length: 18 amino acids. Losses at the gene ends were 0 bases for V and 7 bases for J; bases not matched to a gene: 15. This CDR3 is CAISESPILRTGPNEQFF. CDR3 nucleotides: TGTGCCATCAGTGAGTCTCCCATCCTTCGGACAGGACCAAATGAGCAGTTCTTC.

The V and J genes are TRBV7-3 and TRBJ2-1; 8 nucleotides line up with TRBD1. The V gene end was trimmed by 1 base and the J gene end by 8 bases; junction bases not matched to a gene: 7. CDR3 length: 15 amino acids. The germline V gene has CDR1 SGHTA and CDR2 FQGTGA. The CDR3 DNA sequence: TGTGCCAGCAGCTTAAAGGACAGGGTAGGAGATGAGCAGTTCTTC. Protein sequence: CASSLKDRVGDEQFF. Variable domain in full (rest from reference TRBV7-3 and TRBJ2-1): GAGVSQTPSNKVTEKGKYVELRCDPISGHTALYWYRQSLGQGPEFLIYFQGTGAADDSGLPNDRFFAVRPEGSVSTLKIQRTERGDSAVYLCASSLKDRVGDEQFFGPGTRLTVL.

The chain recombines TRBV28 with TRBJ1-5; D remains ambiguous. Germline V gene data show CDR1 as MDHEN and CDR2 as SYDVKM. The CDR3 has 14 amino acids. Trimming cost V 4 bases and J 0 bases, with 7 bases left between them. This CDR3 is CASSSTVSNQPQHF. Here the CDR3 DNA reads TGTGCCAGCAGTTCGACGGTTAGCAATCAGCCCCAGCATTTT.

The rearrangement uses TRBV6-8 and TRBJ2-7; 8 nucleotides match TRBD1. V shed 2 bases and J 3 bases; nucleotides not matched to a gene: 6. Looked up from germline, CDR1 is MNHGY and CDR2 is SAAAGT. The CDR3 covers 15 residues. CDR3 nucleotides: TGTGCCAGCAGTTACGGACAGGGTCCCCACTACGAGCAGTACTTC. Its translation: CASSYGQGPHYEQYF.

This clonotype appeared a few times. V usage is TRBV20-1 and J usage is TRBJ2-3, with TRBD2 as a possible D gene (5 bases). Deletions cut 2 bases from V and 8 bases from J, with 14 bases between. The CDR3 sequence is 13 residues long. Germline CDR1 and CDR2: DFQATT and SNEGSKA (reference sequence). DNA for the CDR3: TGCAGTGCTAGATTAACAGCCGCGGGTACGCAGTATTTT. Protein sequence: CSARLTAAGTQYF.

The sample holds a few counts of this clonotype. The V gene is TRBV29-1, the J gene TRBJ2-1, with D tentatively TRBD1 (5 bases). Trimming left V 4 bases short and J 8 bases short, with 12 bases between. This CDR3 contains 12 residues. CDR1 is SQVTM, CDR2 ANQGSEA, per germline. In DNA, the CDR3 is TGCAGCGTTGTAGGGGTGGGTCATGAGCAGTTCTTC. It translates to CSVVGVGHEQFF.

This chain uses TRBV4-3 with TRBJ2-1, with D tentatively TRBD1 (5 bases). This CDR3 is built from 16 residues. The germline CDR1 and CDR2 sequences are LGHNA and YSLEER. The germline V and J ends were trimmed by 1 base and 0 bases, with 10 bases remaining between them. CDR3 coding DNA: TGCGCCAGCAGCCAAGCGTACAGGAGCTCCTACAATGAGCAGTTCTTC. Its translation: CASSQAYRSSYNEQFF.

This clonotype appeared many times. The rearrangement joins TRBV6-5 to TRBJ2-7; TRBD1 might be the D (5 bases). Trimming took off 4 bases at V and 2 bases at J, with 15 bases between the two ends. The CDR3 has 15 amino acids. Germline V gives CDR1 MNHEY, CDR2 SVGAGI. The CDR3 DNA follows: TGTGCCAGCAGTTTCCGGGCCTCAGGGACCTACGAGCAGTACTTC. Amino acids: CASSFRASGTYEQYF.

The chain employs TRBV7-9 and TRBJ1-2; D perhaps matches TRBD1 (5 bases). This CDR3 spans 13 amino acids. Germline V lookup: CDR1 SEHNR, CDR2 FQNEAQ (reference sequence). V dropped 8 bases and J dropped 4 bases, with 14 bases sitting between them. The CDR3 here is CASVDSAFYGYTF. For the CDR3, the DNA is TGTGCCAGCGTCGACAGCGCTTTCTATGGCTACACCTTC.

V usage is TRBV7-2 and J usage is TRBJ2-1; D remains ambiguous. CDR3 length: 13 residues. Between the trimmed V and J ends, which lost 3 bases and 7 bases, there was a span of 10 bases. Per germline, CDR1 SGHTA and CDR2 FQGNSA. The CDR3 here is CASSFQVSNEQFF. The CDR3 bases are TGTGCCAGCAGCTTCCAGGTCTCAAATGAGCAGTTCTTC.

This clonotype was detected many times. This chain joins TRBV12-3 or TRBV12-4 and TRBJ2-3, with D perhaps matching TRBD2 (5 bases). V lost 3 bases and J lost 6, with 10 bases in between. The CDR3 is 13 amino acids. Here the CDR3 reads CASSLARRDTQYF. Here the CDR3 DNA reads TGTGCCAGCAGTTTGGCTAGGAGGGATACGCAGTATTTT.

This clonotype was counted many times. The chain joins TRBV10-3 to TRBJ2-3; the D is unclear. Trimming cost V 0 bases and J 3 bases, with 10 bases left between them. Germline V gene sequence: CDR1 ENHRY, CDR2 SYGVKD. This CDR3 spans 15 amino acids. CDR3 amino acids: CAISESTELTDTQYF. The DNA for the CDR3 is TGTGCCATCAGTGAGTCGACTGAATTGACAGATACGCAGTATTTT.

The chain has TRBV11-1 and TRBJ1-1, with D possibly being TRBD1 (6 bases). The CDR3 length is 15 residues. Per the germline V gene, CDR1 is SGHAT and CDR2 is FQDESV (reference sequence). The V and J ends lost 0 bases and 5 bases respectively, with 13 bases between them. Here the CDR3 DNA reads TGTGCCAGCAGCTTAGCCGGACAGTTTGGTACTGAAGCTTTCTTT. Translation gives CASSLAGQFGTEAFF. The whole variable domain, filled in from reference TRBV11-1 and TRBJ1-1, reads EAEVAQSPRYKITEKSQAVAFWCDPISGHATLYWYRQILGQGPELLVQFQDESVVDDSQLPKDRFSAERLKGVDSTLKIQPAELGDSAMYLCASSLAGQFGTEAFFGQGTRLTVV.

For the CDR3, the DNA is TGTGCCAGCAGTGAACGCGTCGGACAGGGTCGAGAGACCCAGTACTTC. Its translation: CASSERVGQGRETQYF. This chain connects TRBV25-1 to TRBJ2-5, with TRBD1 matching over 8 bases. The CDR3 spans 16 residues. Losses at the gene ends were 2 bases for V and 4 bases for J; bases not matched to a gene: 9. CDR1 and CDR2 from the germline V gene are MGHDK and SYGVNS. Full variable domain (outside the CDR3, taken from reference TRBV25-1 and TRBJ2-5): EADIYQTPRYLVIGTGKKITLECSQTMGHDKMYWYQQDPGMELHLIHYSYGVNSTEKGDLSSESTVSRIRTEHFPLTLESARPSHTSQYLCASSERVGQGRETQYFGPGTRLLVL.

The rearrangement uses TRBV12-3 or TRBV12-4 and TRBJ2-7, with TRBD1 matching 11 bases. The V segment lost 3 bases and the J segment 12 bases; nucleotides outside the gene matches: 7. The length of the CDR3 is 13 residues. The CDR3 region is CASSFTGQGAWYF. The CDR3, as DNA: TGTGCCAGCAGTTTTACCGGACAGGGGGCCTGGTACTTC.

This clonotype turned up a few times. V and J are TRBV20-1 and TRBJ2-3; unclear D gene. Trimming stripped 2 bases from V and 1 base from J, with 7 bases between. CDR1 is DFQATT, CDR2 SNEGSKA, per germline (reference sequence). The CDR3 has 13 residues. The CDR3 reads CSARRWGTDTQYF. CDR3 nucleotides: TGCAGTGCTAGAAGGTGGGGCACAGATACGCAGTATTTT.

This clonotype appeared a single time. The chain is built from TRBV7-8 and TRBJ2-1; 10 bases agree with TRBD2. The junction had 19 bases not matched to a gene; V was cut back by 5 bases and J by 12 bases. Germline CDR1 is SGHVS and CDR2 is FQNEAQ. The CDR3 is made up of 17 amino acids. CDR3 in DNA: TGTGCCAGCAGCCTCATGCGACTAGCGGGCCCAAGCGGGGGGCAGTTCTTC. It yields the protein CASSLMRLAGPSGGQFF.

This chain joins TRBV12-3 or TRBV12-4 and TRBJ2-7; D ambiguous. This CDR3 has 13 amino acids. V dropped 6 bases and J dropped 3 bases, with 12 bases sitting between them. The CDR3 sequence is CASRSKWNYEQYF. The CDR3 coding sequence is TGTGCCAGCAGATCCAAGTGGAACTACGAGCAGTACTTC.

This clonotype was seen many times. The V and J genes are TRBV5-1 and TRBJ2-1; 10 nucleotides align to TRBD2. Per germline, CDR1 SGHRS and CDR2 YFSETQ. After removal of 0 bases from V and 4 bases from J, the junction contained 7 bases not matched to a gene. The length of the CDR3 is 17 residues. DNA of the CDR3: TGCGCCAGCAGCTTGGCTAGCGGGAGTTCTTCTTACAATGAGCAGTTCTTC. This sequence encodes CASSLASGSSSYNEQFF.

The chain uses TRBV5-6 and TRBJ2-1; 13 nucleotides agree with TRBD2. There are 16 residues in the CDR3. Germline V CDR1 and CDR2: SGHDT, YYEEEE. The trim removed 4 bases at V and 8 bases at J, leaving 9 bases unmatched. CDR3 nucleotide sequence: TGTGCCAGCAGCATAGGACTAGCGGGAGAGCCTGATGAGCAGTTCTTC. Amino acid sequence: CASSIGLAGEPDEQFF.